Given below is one TCR beta chain in context. Its antigen is not identified. This record belongs to a study of T cell repertoires in ileal Crohn's disease. Repertoires were generated with immunoSEQ multiplex PCR, while TCRdb's copy carries only in-frame clones and drops some. The sample consists of more than 60,000 clones, roughly 89% of them appearing once. The CDR3 loop spans 16 amino acids. With V trimmed by 2 bases and J by 3 bases, 8 bases remained unmatched. Germline V gene sequence: CDR1 GTSNPN, CDR2 SVGIG (reference sequence). Study results and limitations: Every patient over 26.8% clonality showed endoscopic recurrence.

Time point given: neoterminal ileum biopsy at postoperative endoscopy, about 6 months after surgery. The clonotype originates from an adult with Crohn's disease. Sequences were obtained from ileal tissue. This chain connects TRBV30 to TRBJ1-1; TRBD1 matches 11 bases. This CDR3 is CAWSLDRGRPDTEAFF. The CDR3 DNA follows: TGTGCCTGGAGTTTGGACAGGGGGCGCCCGGACACTGAAGCTTTCTTT.